This passage covers 21 T cell receptor beta chains from one sample sequenced in a study of PD-1 blockade in mismatch repair-deficient tumors. Regarding time point: approximately nine-day in vitro stimulation with candidate neoantigen peptide 5. Libraries were prepared by immunoSEQ multiplex PCR; TCRdb keeps only in-frame clonotypes and omits some of them. This sample has approximately 15,000 clones, with 84% found just once. The antigens these receptors bind are not known. The input for sequencing was cells cultured in vitro, taken from a patient treated with pembrolizumab. These receptors came from an adult with mismatch repair-deficient cancer.

The rearrangement uses TRBV6-1 and TRBJ2-7, with 9 bases identical to TRBD1. V dropped 6 bases and J dropped 3; count of bases not matched to a gene: 9. This CDR3 spans 15 amino acids. Germline CDR1 is MNHNS and CDR2 is SASEGT. In DNA form, the CDR3 reads TGTGCCAGCAGCTTTAGGACAGGGGATTTCTACGAGCAGTACTTC. Protein product: CASSFRTGDFYEQYF.

The chain is built from TRBV19 and TRBJ2-3; 8 bases fit TRBD1. Germline assignment: CDR1 LNHDA and CDR2 SQIVND (reference sequence). The CDR3 contains 14 residues. V was clipped by 7 bases and J by 6 bases; unmatched bases: 9. CDR3 DNA: TGTGCCAGTAAACAGACAGGGGTGGGGGATACGCAGTATTTT. Protein product: CASKQTGVGDTQYF.

The J gene is TRBJ2-7, the V gene TRBV27, with 7 bases aligning to TRBD2. J lost 3 bases, V lost 4 bases, and 12 bases had no gene match. Germline V gene data show CDR1 as MNHEY and CDR2 as SMNVEV (reference sequence). CDR3 length: 16 residues. The CDR3 loop is CASSSPSGTPYYEQYF. DNA for the CDR3: TGTGCCAGCAGTTCGCCGAGCGGGACCCCCTACTACGAGCAGTACTTC.

The rearrangement joins TRBV25-1 to TRBJ2-2; 10 positions agree with TRBD2. CDR3 length equals 18 residues. CDR1 is MGHDK, CDR2 SYGVNS, per germline. The trim removed 0 bases at V and 1 base at J, leaving 5 bases unmatched. CDR3 residues: CASSEYFRTSGNTGELFF. CDR3 bases: TGTGCCAGCAGTGAATATTTTAGGACTAGCGGGAACACCGGGGAGCTGTTTTTT.

The chain uses TRBV5-1 and TRBJ1-5; possible D gene TRBD1, 6 bases. Trimming took off 0 bases at V and 7 bases at J, with 14 bases between the two ends. Looked up from germline, CDR1 is SGHRS and CDR2 is YFSETQ. The CDR3 length is 15 residues. For the CDR3, the DNA is TGCGCCAGCAGCTTGGAAGGGGGGATCCACCAGCCCCAGCATTTT. Translation: CASSLEGGIHQPQHF.

This chain uses TRBV29-1 with TRBJ1-2; D ambiguous. The CDR3 runs 13 residues. Trimming removed 0 bases from V and 3 bases from J, with 8 bases in between. Germline V lookup: CDR1 SQVTM, CDR2 ANQGSEA. The CDR3 loop reads CSVEERQDYGYTF. The CDR3 nucleotides are TGCAGCGTTGAAGAGCGTCAGGACTATGGCTACACCTTC. The full variable domain, with the rest looked up from reference TRBV29-1 and TRBJ1-2, is SAVISQKPSRDICQRGTSLTIQCQVDSQVTMMFWYRQQPGQSLTLIATANQGSEATYESGFVIDKFPISRPNLTFSTLTVSNMSPEDSSIYLCSVEERQDYGYTFGSGTRLTVV.

The chain couples TRBV28 to TRBJ1-1; D call uncertain. The CDR3 runs 12 residues. Germline assignment: CDR1 MDHEN and CDR2 SYDVKM. The V and J ends lost 6 bases and 7 bases respectively, with 12 bases between them. CDR3 sequence reads: CASSILGREAFF. The CDR3 DNA reads TGTGCCAGCAGCATTCTCGGACGTGAAGCTTTCTTT.

The V and J genes are TRBV27 and TRBJ2-7, with D possibly TRBD2 on 5 matching bases. The V and J ends lost 0 bases and 4 bases respectively, with 16 bases between them. Germline V gene sequence: CDR1 MNHEY, CDR2 SMNVEV (reference sequence). This CDR3 has 16 amino acids. The CDR3 loop reads CASSLSRALPYYEQYF. The CDR3 region has the DNA TGTGCCAGCAGTTTATCGAGGGCCCTCCCTTATTACGAGCAGTACTTC.

The chain combines TRBV27 with TRBJ1-2; D remains unclear. The CDR3 loop spans 13 amino acids. Germline values: CDR1 MNHEY, CDR2 SMNVEV (reference sequence). Deletions cut 5 bases from V and 2 bases from J, with 9 bases between. The CDR3 spells CASSIGRNYGYTF. The DNA for the CDR3 is TGTGCCAGCAGTATCGGCAGGAACTATGGCTACACCTTC.

This clone was observed a single time. The rearrangement uses TRBV20-1 and TRBJ1-5; D remains unclear. This CDR3 has 11 amino acids. Germline CDR1 DFQATT, CDR2 SNEGSKA (reference sequence). Trimming took 4 bases from V and 5 from J, leaving 6 bases between them. CDR3 bases: TGCAGTGCTACGGCAGATCAGCCCCAGCATTTT. This sequence encodes CSATADQPQHF.

This sequence joins TRBV2 and TRBJ2-1; 8 bases align to TRBD1. Germline CDR1 reads SNHLY; CDR2 reads FYNNEI. The CDR3 contains 19 residues. The V and J ends lost 6 bases and 5 bases, in that order; junction bases with no gene match: 21. CDR3 sequence reads: CASRNLRAASQGANNEQFF. In DNA form, the CDR3 reads TGTGCCAGCAGAAATCTCCGGGCCGCTTCGCAGGGGGCGAACAATGAGCAGTTCTTC.

The rearrangement uses TRBV19 and TRBJ2-4; D gene unclear. The V gene's germline CDR1 is LNHDA and CDR2 SQIVND (reference sequence). V was trimmed by 0 bases and J by 5 bases, leaving 5 bases between them. This CDR3 contains 13 residues. CDR3 DNA sequence: TGTGCCAGTAGTATAGAAACAGAAAACATTCAGTACTTC. The encoded protein is CASSIETENIQYF.

V is TRBV5-3 and J is TRBJ1-1, with a possible D match to TRBD1 (5 bases). TRBV5-3 is an ORF; its function is uncertain. Trimming left V 8 bases short and J 2 bases short, with 19 bases between. This CDR3 comprises 15 residues. The CDR3: CASSLDWGSNTEAFF. CDR3 nucleotides: TGTGCCAGCAGCCTTGATTGGGGGTCTAACACTGAAGCTTTCTTT.

This rearrangement joins TRBV28 to TRBJ2-1, with TRBD2 matching over 8 bases. This CDR3 has 15 residues. V lost 0 bases, J lost 6 bases, and 4 bases stayed unmatched. Germline V gives CDR1 MDHEN, CDR2 SYDVKM. The CDR3 bases are TGTGCCAGCAGTTTATGGGCGGGAGGATTCAATGAGCAGTTCTTC. Amino acid sequence: CASSLWAGGFNEQFF.

The chain combines TRBV25-1 with TRBJ2-5, with D possibly being TRBD2 (6 bases). The CDR3 runs to 17 residues. V lost 0 bases, J lost 4 bases, and 18 bases lay in between. Germline CDR1 reads MGHDK; CDR2 reads SYGVNS. The CDR3 is CASSEYWGGTKGETQYF. In DNA, the CDR3 is TGTGCCAGCAGTGAATATTGGGGAGGAACGAAAGGAGAGACCCAGTACTTC.

V usage is TRBV7-3 and J usage is TRBJ2-5; 12 positions match TRBD2. J was trimmed by 2 bases and V by 2 bases; bases with no gene match: 0. Germline V gene lookup returns CDR1 SGHTA and CDR2 FQGTGA. The CDR3 sequence is 15 residues long. CDR3 loop: CASSLGTSGQETQYF. The CDR3 DNA is TGTGCCAGCAGCTTAGGGACTAGCGGGCAAGAGACCCAGTACTTC.

This rearrangement joins TRBV5-6 to TRBJ1-1; tentatively, D is TRBD1 (6 bases). CDR3 length equals 13 residues. The V and J ends lost 3 bases and 6 bases respectively, with 12 bases between them. Per germline, CDR1 SGHDT and CDR2 YYEEEE. For the CDR3, the DNA is TGTGCCAGCAGCTCCCGGGACAAGGCTGAAGCTTTCTTT. This gives the protein CASSSRDKAEAFF.

The chain is built from TRBV18 and TRBJ2-5, with D perhaps matching TRBD2 (6 bases). Germline-derived CDR1 and CDR2 are KGHSH and LQKENI. The CDR3 sequence is 14 residues long. V was pared by 3 bases and J by 5 bases, with 13 bases between. CDR3 nucleotide sequence: TGTGCCAGCTCACCCCGGGACTTTCGGGAGACCCAGTACTTC. Its translation is CASSPRDFRETQYF.

The chain is built from TRBV27 and TRBJ1-4, with D perhaps TRBD1 (6 bases). The CDR3 has 18 residues. Germline CDR1 and CDR2: MNHEY and SMNVEV (reference sequence). V lost 3 bases, J lost 0 bases, and 17 bases lay in between. The DNA of the CDR3 is TGTGCCAGCAGTTTTCGGCCCGACAGGCCCTCAACTAATGAAAAACTGTTTTTT. Its protein product is CASSFRPDRPSTNEKLFF.

This chain joins TRBV6-6 and TRBJ2-1; D unclear. This CDR3 region has 13 residues. The ends were cut back, 6 bases at V and 1 base at J, with 7 bases in the middle. Germline V gene lookup returns CDR1 MNHNY and CDR2 SVGAGI (reference sequence). CDR3 DNA: TGTGCCAGCAGAGCTAGTTCCTACAATGAGCAGTTCTTC. Translated, it gives CASRASSYNEQFF.

The chain recombines TRBV29-1 with TRBJ1-1, with a tentative D call TRBD1 (5 bases). Germline V CDR1 and CDR2: SQVTM, ANQGSEA. The ends were cut back, 7 bases at V and 5 bases at J, with 8 bases in the middle. This CDR3 spans 10 amino acids. The CDR3 region is CSGGGTEAFF. CDR3 bases: TGCAGCGGGGGGGGAACTGAAGCTTTCTTT. Drawing the rest from reference TRBV29-1 and TRBJ1-1, the complete variable domain is SAVISQKPSRDICQRGTSLTIQCQVDSQVTMMFWYRQQPGQSLTLIATANQGSEATYESGFVIDKFPISRPNLTFSTLTVSNMSPEDSSIYLCSGGGTEAFFGQGTRLTVV.